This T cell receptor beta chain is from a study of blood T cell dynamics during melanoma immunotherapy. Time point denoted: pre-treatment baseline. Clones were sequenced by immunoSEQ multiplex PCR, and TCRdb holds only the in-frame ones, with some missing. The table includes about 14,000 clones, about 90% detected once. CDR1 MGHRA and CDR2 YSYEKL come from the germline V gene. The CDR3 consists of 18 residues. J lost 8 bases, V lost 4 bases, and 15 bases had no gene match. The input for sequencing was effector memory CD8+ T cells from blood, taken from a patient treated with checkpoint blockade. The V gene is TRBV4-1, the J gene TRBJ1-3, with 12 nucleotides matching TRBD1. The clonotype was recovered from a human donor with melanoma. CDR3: CASSRLFVRDRGLDTIYF. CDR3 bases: TGCGCCAGCAGCCGTTTATTCGTCCGGGACAGGGGGCTTGACACCATATATTTT.